What follows describes a single TCR beta chain. What it binds is unknown. The data derive from a study of T cell repertoires in cytomegalovirus infection. Each CDR3 protein gets one entry after TCRdb re-called the reads with MiXCR. In the table there are some 220,000 distinct CDR3 sequences, around two fifths of which are singletons. Whole-study findings and limits: Cumulative frequency of public TCR beta families picked out carriers of CMV plus the relevant HLA. Dominant in the ex vivo response were TCR beta clonotypes restricted by HLA-C and specific for CMV.

Germline V gene sequence: CDR1 SGHTA, CDR2 FQGTGA. The CDR3 is 13 residues long. V lost 5 bases to trimming and J lost 6 bases, with 14 bases between them. J is TRBJ2-7 and V is TRBV7-3; possibly TRBD2 for D (5 bases). The sequence derives from a human donor in good health (CMV status not recorded). Some clones in this sample may be carry-over from other donors' samples. The starting material was CD8+ T cells from cultured PBMCs, obtained from culture after CMV antigen stimulation. CDR3 residues: CASSPPLVPEQYF. The CDR3 nucleotides read TGTGCCAGCAGCCCCCCACTAGTACCCGAGCAGTACTTC.